This T cell receptor beta chain came from a study of blood T cell repertoires in COVID-19. Overall study: Samples representing acute and convalescent COVID-19 were sourced from the United States, Italy and Spain.

This clone was found a few times. Source study methods: Amplification of reference gene primers provided the estimated nucleated cell counts. Some clones are missing from TCRdb's copy, which holds only in-frame ones; the method was immunoSEQ multiplex PCR. That table furnishes V, J and clone size, whereas the DNA furnished D and trimming. The table has approximately 100,000 clones, 70% to 90% seen once. This CDR3 region has 15 residues. Germline lookup yields CDR1 LNHNV and CDR2 YYDKDF (reference sequence). V was pared by 5 bases and J by 0 bases, with 13 bases between. The origin of this receptor is a man between 65 and 85 years old with acute or convalescent COVID-19. Sequencing was done on a sample of peripheral blood. The V and J genes are TRBV15 and TRBJ1-1, with D perhaps matching TRBD1 (5 bases). The CDR3 bases are TGTGCCACCAGCCCGCGTGGGGCTATGAACACTGAAGCTTTCTTT. Residues: CATSPRGAMNTEAFF. The full variable domain, in which reference TRBV15 and TRBJ1-1 provide the parts outside the CDR3, is DAMVIQNPRYQVTQFGKPVTLSCSQTLNHNVMYWYQQKSSQAPKLLFHYYDKDFNNEADTPDNFQSRRPNTSFCFLDIRSPGLGDTAMYLCATSPRGAMNTEAFFGQGTRLTVV.